This TCR beta chain was obtained from a study of blood T cell repertoires in COVID-19. Background on the study: Acute and convalescent COVID-19 specimens originated in the United States, Italy and Spain.

Per the original methods: Amplification of reference gene primers was used by the study to estimate nucleated cell counts. Measured with immunoSEQ multiplex PCR; TCRdb has only the in-frame clones, and not every one. From that table come the V and J calls and clone size; the DNA was used to work out D and trimming. The repertoire has about 370,000 clones, approximately 89% of them found once; the top ten carry 10%. Those enrolled in Seattle joined during active infection and were followed longitudinally afterward. V lost 0 bases and J 3 bases, leaving 10 bases between the germline ends. The germline CDR1 and CDR2 sequences are SGHRS and YFSETQ. This CDR3 comprises 14 residues.

The chain employs TRBV5-1 and TRBJ2-7, with D hard to call. This clonotype was sampled from a woman in her 30s with COVID-19, enrolled during active disease. The source material was peripheral blood. The CDR3: CASSLGPTVYEQYF. The DNA for the CDR3 is TGCGCCAGCAGCTTGGGCCCCACGGTCTACGAGCAGTACTTC.